This entry concerns a single T cell receptor (beta chain). Its antigen remains unknown. This entry comes from a study of lymphopenia after photon versus proton radiotherapy. General study findings and limits: After the lymphocyte nadir, photon-treated repertoires showed oligoclonal expansion, especially of CD8+ Temra cells. Photon-treated patients lost naive T cells and TCR diversity; proton-treated stayed stable.

Generated by immunoSEQ multiplex PCR, the TCRdb table keeps only in-frame clones and is missing some. The sample has about 30,000 clones, 80% to 90% seen once. The specimen comprised peripheral blood, sampled from a patient treated with proton-based radiotherapy. The receptor's source is a woman in her sixties with cholangiocarcinoma. Some clones in this sample may be carry-over from other donors' samples.

CDR3 bases: TGTGCCAGCAGCTCTGGACAGGGGGTTGTGTACGAGCAGTACTTC. This sequence encodes CASSSGQGVVYEQYF. The V call is TRBV5-5, the J call TRBJ2-7, with TRBD1 identical over 10 bases. Germline trimming cut 3 bases from V and 4 bases from J; bases unmatched to any gene: 7. The CDR3 contains 15 residues. Per the germline V gene, CDR1 is SGHKS and CDR2 is YYEKEE (reference sequence).